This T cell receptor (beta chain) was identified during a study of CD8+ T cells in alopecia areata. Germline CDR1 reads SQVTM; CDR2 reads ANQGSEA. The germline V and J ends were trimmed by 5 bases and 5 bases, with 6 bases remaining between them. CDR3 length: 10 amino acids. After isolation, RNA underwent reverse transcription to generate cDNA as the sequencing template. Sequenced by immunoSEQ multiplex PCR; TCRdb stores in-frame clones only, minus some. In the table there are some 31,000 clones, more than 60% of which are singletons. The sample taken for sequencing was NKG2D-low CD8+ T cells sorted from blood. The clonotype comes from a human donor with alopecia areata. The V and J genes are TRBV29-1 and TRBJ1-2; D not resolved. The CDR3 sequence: CSVSGYGYTF. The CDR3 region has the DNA TGCAGCGTTTCGGGTTATGGCTACACCTTC. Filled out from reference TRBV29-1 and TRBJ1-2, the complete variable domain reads SAVISQKPSRDICQRGTSLTIQCQVDSQVTMMFWYRQQPGQSLTLIATANQGSEATYESGFVIDKFPISRPNLTFSTLTVSNMSPEDSSIYLCSVSGYGYTFGSGTRLTVV.